Below, one T cell receptor beta chain is given with its context. These data originate in a study of blood T cell repertoires in COVID-19. Study-level information: The analysed material was cDNA or gDNA that came from T cells, B-cell-depleted T cells, or PBMCs.

V was clipped by 1 base and J by 5 bases; unmatched bases: 10. The length of the CDR3 is 16 residues. CDR1 and CDR2 from the germline V gene are SGHVS and FNYEAQ. Sequenced by immunoSEQ multiplex PCR; TCRdb stores in-frame clones only, minus some. The sample lists around 210,000 clones, over 70% occurring once. Sequenced: peripheral blood. The rearrangement joins TRBV7-6 to TRBJ1-2, with 7 positions matching TRBD1. The origin of this receptor is a woman in her 70s with acute or convalescent COVID-19. The chain's CDR3 is CASSLGGGARGYGYTF. The CDR3 DNA reads TGTGCCAGCAGCTTAGGAGGGGGCGCCCGGGGATATGGCTACACCTTC.